One T cell receptor beta chain is described in this entry. TCRdb keeps only in-frame clones here, not all; method: immunoSEQ multiplex PCR. The sample contains 90,000 to 150,000 clones, roughly 87% of which appear only once. The data were taken from a study of T cell responses to AZD1222 COVID-19 vaccine. Germline V gives CDR1 LNHNV, CDR2 YYDKDF (reference sequence). Deletions cut 2 bases from V and 3 bases from J, with 14 bases between. CDR3 size: 16 residues. This chain uses TRBV15 with TRBJ1-5; D uncertain. This material consisted of peripheral blood, taken 28 days after the second AZD1222 dose. The TCR sequence derives from an adult who received the AZD1222 COVID-19 vaccine. CDR3 loop: CATSRRVRAYNQPQHF. For the CDR3, the DNA is TGTGCCACCAGCAGAAGGGTAAGGGCGTACAATCAGCCCCAGCATTTT.